This TCR beta chain was found in a study of T cell changes during pregnancy in multiple sclerosis (dated 2019 in TCRdb). Background on the whole study: In women with multiple sclerosis, the researchers looked at how the T cell repertoire shifted as pregnancy progressed.

As encoded in the germline V gene, CDR1 is SGHDN while CDR2 is FVKESK. The germline V end is reduced by 3 bases and the J end by 9 bases; junction bases left unmatched: 16. Its CDR3 holds 18 amino acids, cysteine through phenylalanine. Left in the record is the CDR3 DNA by itself, 54 bases read in frame from the first base. Library preparation was by the immunoSEQ multiplex PCR assay. TCRdb re-hosts the immuneACCESS table, in-frame sequences only. Its copies lack some clones; in the studies checked, an unresolved V gene accounts for under half of them, and the cause for the rest is not known. For this sample the table gives around 100,000 clones, of which 80% to 95% were detected only once. The ten top clones hold less than 2% of the sample. Notes on this clone: What this receptor recognizes is not known. Within one base of it there is no much larger clone, and no base qualities were kept.

Specimen: peripheral blood, collected after pregnancy. The clonotype was recovered from a female donor with multiple sclerosis, enrolled in a pregnancy study. The chain links TRBV14 with TRBJ1-6; TRBD1 lines up with 8 middle nucleotides. The CDR3 protein: CASSQEIGQGKRSSPLHF. At the DNA level, the sequence is TGTGCCAGCAGCCAGGAGATCGGACAGGGTAAAAGGAGTTCACCCCTCCACTTT.